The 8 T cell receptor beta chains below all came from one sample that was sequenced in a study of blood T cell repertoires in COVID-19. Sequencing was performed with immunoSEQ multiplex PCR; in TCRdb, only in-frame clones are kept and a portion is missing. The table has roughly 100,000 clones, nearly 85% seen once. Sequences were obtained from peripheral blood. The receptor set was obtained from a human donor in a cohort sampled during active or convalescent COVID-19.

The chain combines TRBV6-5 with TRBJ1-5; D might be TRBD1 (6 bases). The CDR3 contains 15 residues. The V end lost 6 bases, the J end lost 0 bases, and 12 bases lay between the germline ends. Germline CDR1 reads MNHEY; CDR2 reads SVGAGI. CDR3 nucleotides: TGTGCCAGCAGACCAACAGGGTATAGCAATCAGCCCCAGCATTTT. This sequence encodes CASRPTGYSNQPQHF.

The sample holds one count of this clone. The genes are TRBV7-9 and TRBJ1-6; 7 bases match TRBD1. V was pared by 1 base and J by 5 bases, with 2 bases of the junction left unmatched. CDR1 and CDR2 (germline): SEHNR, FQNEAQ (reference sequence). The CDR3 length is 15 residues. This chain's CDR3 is CASSLVTGDNSPLHF. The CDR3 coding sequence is TGTGCCAGCAGCTTAGTAACAGGGGATAATTCACCCCTCCACTTT.

This chain's CDR3 is CASSYFALLISTDTQYF. CDR3 DNA: TGTGCCAGCAGTTACTTCGCCCTCCTAATCTCCACAGATACGCAGTATTTT. The J gene is TRBJ2-3, the V gene TRBV6-2 or TRBV6-3; D remains unclear. V was clipped by 1 base and J by 2 bases, with 16 bases between them. The V gene's germline CDR1 is MNHEY and CDR2 SVGEGT. This CDR3 is built from 17 residues.

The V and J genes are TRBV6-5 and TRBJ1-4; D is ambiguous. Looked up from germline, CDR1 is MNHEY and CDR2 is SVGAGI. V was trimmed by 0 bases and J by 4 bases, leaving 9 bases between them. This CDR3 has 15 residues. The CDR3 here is CASSYSFGRNEKLFF. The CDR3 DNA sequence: TGTGCCAGCAGTTACTCCTTTGGGCGTAATGAAAAACTGTTTTTT.

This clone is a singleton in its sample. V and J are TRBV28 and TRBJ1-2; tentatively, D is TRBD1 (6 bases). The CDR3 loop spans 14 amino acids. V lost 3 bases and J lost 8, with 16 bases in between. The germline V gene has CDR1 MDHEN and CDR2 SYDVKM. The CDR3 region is CASSLVGAVEGYTF. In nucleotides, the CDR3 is TGTGCCAGCAGTTTGGTGGGGGCTGTGGAAGGCTACACCTTC.

The CDR3 nucleotides are TGTGCCAGCTCCCAAGGGACAGCTGGAAACACCATATATTTT. This translates into CASSQGTAGNTIYF. This chain connects TRBV18 to TRBJ1-3; 7 bases align to TRBD1. Looked up from germline, CDR1 is KGHSH and CDR2 is LQKENI. V lost 6 bases and J lost 2; bases outside the gene matches: 4. This CDR3 spans 14 amino acids.

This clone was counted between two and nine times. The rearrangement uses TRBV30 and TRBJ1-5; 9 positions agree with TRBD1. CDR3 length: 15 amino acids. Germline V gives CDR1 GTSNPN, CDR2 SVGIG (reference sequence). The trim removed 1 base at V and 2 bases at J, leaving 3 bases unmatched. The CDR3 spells CAWSAGQGGNQPQHF. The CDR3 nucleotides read TGTGCCTGGAGTGCGGGACAGGGTGGCAATCAGCCCCAGCATTTT.

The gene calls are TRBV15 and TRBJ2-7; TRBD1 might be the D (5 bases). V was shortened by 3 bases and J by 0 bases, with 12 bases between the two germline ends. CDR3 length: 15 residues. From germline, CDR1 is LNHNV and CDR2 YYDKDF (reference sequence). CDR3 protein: CATSRETVSSYEQYF. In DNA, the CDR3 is TGTGCCACCAGCAGGGAGACAGTTTCCTCCTACGAGCAGTACTTC.